A single sample gave rise to the 5 T cell receptor beta chains below, sequenced in a study of T-cell reconstitution after alpha-beta-depleted transplantation in children. Unique molecular identifiers were built into the TCRbeta library. MiXCR, run by TCRdb on the PCR reads, gives a single entry per CDR3 protein. The repertoire has just under 550,000 distinct CDR3 sequences, approximately 20% of them found once; the top ten carry 3% to 4%. The specimen comprised PBMCs from the stem cell graft donor, sampled from the stem cell graft. These receptors were obtained from a human donor who donated a stem cell graft to a child with acute lymphoblastic leukemia.

The rearrangement joins TRBV12-3 or TRBV12-4 to TRBJ2-3; D tentatively reads TRBD1 or TRBD2 (5 bases each). This CDR3 contains 15 residues. Trimming removed 1 base from V and 2 bases from J, with 10 bases in between. The CDR3 bases are TGTGCCAGCAGTTTAGACGGGGCTCCCACAGATACGCAGTATTTT. It translates to CASSLDGAPTDTQYF.

As DNA, the CDR3 is TGTGCCAGCAGCTCCCCAATAGCGGGCCACTCCTACAATGAGCAGTTCTTC. It yields the protein CASSSPIAGHSYNEQFF. This chain connects TRBV7-9 to TRBJ2-1; 7 nucleotides agree with TRBD2. V dropped 4 bases and J dropped 0; count of bases not matched to a gene: 9. Germline assignment: CDR1 SEHNR and CDR2 FQNEAQ (reference sequence). The CDR3 is 17 residues long.

The chain is built from TRBV5-8 and TRBJ2-1; D remains unclear. The V gene lost 4 bases and the J gene lost 3 bases, with 11 bases spanning the gap. The CDR3 length is 14 residues. Per the germline V gene, CDR1 is SGHTS and CDR2 is YDEGEE. The CDR3 spells CASSPLRGYNEQFF. The CDR3 DNA reads as TGTGCCAGCAGCCCCCTCCGCGGCTACAATGAGCAGTTCTTC. The whole variable domain, filled in from reference TRBV5-8 and TRBJ2-1, reads EAGVTQSPTHLIKTRGQQATLRCSPISGHTSVYWYQQALGLGLQFLLWYDEGEERNRGNFPPRFSGRQFPNYSSELNVNALELEDSALYLCASSPLRGYNEQFFGPGTRLTVL.

This clonotype came up a few times. The chain has TRBV10-3 and TRBJ2-3, with D possibly being TRBD2 (6 bases). Trimming removed 4 bases at V and 5 bases at J, with 22 bases between. This CDR3 has 17 residues. Germline V lookup: CDR1 ENHRY, CDR2 SYGVKD. Here the CDR3 DNA reads TGTGCCATCAGTGGAGGCGGGGAGGAGTCAATTAAAGATACGCAGTATTTT. Residues: CAISGGGEESIKDTQYF.

This clonotype showed up just a few times. V and J are TRBV29-1 and TRBJ2-1, with 8 bases that match TRBD2. Germline CDR1 SQVTM, CDR2 ANQGSEA. The CDR3 contains 15 residues. Trimming cost V 2 bases and J 3 bases; bases outside gene matches: 6. The CDR3 DNA sequence: TGCAGCGTTGAAACGGCGGGAGGTTTCTACAATGAGCAGTTCTTC. This codes for CSVETAGGFYNEQFF.